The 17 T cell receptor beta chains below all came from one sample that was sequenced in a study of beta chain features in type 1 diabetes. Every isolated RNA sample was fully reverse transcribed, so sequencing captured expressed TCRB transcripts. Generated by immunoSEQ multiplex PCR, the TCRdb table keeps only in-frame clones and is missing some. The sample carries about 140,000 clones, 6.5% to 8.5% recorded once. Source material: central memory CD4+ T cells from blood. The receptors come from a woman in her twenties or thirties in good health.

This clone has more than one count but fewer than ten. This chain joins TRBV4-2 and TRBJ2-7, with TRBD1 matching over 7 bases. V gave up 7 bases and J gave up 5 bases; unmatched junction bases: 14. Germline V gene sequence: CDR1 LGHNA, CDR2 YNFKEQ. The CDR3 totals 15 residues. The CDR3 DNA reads TGTGCCAGCATCAAAGCAGGCAGGGGGTCACACGAGCAGTACTTC. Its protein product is CASIKAGRGSHEQYF.

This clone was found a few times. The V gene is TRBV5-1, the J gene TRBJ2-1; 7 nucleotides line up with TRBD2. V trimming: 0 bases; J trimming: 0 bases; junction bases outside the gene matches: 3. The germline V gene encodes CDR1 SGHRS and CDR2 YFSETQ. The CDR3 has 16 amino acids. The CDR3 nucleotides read TGCGCCAGCAGCTTGGGACGCGGGAGCTCCTACAATGAGCAGTTCTTC. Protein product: CASSLGRGSSYNEQFF.

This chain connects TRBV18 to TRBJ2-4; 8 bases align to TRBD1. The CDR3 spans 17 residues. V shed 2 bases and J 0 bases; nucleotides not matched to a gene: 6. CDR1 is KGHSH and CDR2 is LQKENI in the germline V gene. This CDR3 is CASSPYTGGIAKNIQYF. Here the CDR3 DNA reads TGTGCCAGCTCACCATATACAGGGGGTATAGCCAAAAACATTCAGTACTTC. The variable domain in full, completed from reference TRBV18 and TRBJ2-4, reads NAGVMQNPRHLVRRRGQEARLRCSPMKGHSHVYWYRQLPEEGLKFMVYLQKENIIDESGMPKERFSAEFPKEGPSILRIQQVVRGDSAAYFCASSPYTGGIAKNIQYFGAGTRLSVL.

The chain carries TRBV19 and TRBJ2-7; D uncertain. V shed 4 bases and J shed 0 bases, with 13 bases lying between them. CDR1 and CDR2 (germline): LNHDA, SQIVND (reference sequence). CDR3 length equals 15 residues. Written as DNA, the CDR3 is TGTGCCAGTAGTAACTTTCAAGGAGTCTCCTACGAGCAGTACTTC. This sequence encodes CASSNFQGVSYEQYF. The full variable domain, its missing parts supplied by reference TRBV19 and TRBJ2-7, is DGGITQSPKYLFRKEGQNVTLSCEQNLNHDAMYWYRQDPGQGLRLIYYSQIVNDFQKGDIAEGYSVSREKKESFPLTVTSAQKNPTAFYLCASSNFQGVSYEQYFGPGTRLTVT.

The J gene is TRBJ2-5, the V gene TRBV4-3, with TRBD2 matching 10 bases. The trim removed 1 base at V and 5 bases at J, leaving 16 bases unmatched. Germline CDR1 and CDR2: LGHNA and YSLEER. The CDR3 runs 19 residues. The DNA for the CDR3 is TGCGCCAGCAGCCAAGGGGCTAGCGGGAGCCTGGGTTTTGTGGAGACCCAGTACTTC. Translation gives CASSQGASGSLGFVETQYF.

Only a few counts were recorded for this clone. The CDR3 protein is CASSLQASYNEQFF. The CDR3 DNA reads as TGTGCCAGCAGCTTACAGGCCTCCTACAATGAGCAGTTCTTC. The chain uses TRBV7-3 and TRBJ2-1, with D unclear. This CDR3 region has 14 residues. Per germline, CDR1 SGHTA and CDR2 FQGTGA. The germline V and J ends were trimmed by 2 bases and 0 bases, with 5 bases remaining between them.

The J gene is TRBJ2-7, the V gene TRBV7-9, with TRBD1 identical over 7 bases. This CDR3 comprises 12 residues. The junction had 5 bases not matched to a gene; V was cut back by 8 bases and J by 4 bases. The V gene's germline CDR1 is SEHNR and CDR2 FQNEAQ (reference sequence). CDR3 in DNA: TGTGCCAGCGTGGGACAGATATACGAGCAGTACTTC. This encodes CASVGQIYEQYF.

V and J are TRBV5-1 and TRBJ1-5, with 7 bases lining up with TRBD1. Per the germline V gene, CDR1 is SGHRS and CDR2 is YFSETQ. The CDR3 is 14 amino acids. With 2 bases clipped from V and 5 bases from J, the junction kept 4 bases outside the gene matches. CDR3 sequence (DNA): TGCGCCAGCAGCTTCACAGGGGAGGATCAGCCCCAGCATTTT. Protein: CASSFTGEDQPQHF.

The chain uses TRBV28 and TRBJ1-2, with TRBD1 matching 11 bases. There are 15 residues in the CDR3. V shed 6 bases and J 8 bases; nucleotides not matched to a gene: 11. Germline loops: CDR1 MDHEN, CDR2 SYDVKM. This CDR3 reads CASRTDGQGAIGYTF. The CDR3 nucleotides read TGTGCCAGCAGGACGGATGGACAGGGGGCGATCGGCTACACCTTC.

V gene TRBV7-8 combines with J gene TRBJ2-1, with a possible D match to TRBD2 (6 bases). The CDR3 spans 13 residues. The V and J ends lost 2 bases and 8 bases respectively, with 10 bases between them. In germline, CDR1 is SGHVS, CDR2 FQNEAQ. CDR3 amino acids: CASSLIPSDEQFF. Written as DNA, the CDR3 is TGTGCCAGCAGCTTAATTCCTAGCGATGAGCAGTTCTTC.

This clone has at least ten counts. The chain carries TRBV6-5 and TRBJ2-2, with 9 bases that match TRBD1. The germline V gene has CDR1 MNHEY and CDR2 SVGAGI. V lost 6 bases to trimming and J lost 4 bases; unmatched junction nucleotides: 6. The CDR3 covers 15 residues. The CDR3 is CASRVDRGITGELFF. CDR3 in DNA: TGTGCCAGCAGGGTGGACAGGGGAATCACCGGGGAGCTGTTTTTT.

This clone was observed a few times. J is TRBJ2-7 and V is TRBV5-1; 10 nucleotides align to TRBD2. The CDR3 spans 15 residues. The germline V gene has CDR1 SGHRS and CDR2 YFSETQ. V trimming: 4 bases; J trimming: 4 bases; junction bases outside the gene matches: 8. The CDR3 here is CASSPAWTSGYEQYF. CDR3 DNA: TGCGCCAGCAGCCCGGCCTGGACTAGCGGTTACGAGCAGTACTTC. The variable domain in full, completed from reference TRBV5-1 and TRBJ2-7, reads KAGVTQTPRYLIKTRGQQVTLSCSPISGHRSVSWYQQTPGQGLQFLFEYFSETQRNKGNFPGRFSGRQFSNSRSEMNVSTLELGDSALYLCASSPAWTSGYEQYFGPGTRLTVT.

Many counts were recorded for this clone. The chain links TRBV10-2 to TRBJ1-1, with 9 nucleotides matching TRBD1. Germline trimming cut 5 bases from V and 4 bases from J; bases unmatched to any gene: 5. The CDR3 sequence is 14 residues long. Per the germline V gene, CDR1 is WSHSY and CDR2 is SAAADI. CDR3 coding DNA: TGCGCCAGCAGTTCGGACAGGGGAGGCACTGAAGCTTTCTTT. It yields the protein CASSSDRGGTEAFF.

The CDR3 loop is CASSLGGAGGAYEQYF. In DNA form, the CDR3 reads TGTGCCAGCAGCTTGGGGGGAGCGGGAGGGGCCTACGAGCAGTACTTC. The chain has TRBV28 and TRBJ2-7; 10 bases are shared with TRBD2. V lost 6 bases and J lost 2; bases outside the gene matches: 10. This CDR3 contains 16 residues. The germline gives CDR1 MDHEN, CDR2 SYDVKM.

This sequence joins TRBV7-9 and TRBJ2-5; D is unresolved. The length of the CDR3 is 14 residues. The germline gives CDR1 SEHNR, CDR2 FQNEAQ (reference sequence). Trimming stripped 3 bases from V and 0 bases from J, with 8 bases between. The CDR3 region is CASSFTVNQETQYF. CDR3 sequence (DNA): TGTGCCAGCAGCTTCACGGTGAACCAAGAGACCCAGTACTTC.

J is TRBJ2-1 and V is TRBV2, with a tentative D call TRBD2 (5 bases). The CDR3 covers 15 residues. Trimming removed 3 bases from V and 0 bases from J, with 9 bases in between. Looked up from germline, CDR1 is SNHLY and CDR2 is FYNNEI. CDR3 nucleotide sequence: TGTGCCAGCAGTGATGGGAGCTTCTCCTACAATGAGCAGTTCTTC. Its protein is CASSDGSFSYNEQFF.

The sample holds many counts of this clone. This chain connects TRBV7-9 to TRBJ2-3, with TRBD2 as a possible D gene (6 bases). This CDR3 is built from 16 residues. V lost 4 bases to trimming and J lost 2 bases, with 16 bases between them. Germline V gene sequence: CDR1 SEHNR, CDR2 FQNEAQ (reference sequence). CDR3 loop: CASSSRAGSNTDTQYF. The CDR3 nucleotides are TGTGCCAGCAGCTCCCGGGCGGGGTCTAACACAGATACGCAGTATTTT.